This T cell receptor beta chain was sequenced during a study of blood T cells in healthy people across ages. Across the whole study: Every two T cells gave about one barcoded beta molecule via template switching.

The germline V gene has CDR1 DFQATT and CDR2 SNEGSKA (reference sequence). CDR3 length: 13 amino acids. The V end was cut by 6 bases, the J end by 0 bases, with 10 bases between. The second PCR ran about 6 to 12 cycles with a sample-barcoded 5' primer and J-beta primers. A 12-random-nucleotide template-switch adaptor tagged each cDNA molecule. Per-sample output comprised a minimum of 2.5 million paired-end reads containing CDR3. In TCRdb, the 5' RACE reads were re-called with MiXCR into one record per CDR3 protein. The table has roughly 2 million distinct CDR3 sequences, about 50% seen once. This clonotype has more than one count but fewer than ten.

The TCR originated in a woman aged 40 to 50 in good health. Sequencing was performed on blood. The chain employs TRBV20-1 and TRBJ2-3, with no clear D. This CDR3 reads CSALSSSTDTQYF. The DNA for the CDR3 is TGCAGTGCACTGAGTAGTAGCACAGATACGCAGTATTTT.